In its sample, the clone carrying this T cell receptor (beta chain) was seen many times. This sample is part of a study of T-cell reconstitution after alpha-beta-depleted transplantation in children. The CDR3 contains 14 residues. CDR1 is MNHEY and CDR2 is SMNVEV in the germline V gene (reference sequence). Trimming cost V 5 bases and J 6 bases; bases outside gene matches: 4. A library of TCRbeta sequences, prepared with unique molecular identifiers, was generated. TCRdb re-analysed the PCR reads in MiXCR, keeping a single row per CDR3 protein. The profile shows over 85,000 distinct CDR3 sequences, 10% of them singletons.

The chain couples TRBV27 to TRBJ2-2, with 9 bases aligning to TRBD2. This TCR was recovered from a human donor who donated a stem cell graft to a child with acute lymphoblastic leukemia. The sample was PBMCs from the stem cell graft donor, taken from the stem cell graft. CDR3 DNA sequence: TGTGCCAGCAGTGTTAGCGGGGGCCCCGGGGAGCTGTTTTTT. Translated: CASSVSGGPGELFF.